This entry is about one T cell receptor (beta chain). Its antigen remains unidentified. Base-call qualities are not available, and no considerably larger clone is one nucleotide away. The junction shows trimming of 6 bases on V and 4 bases on J, plus 13 bases between the germline ends. According to the germline V gene (reference sequence), CDR1 reads LGHDT and CDR2 reads YNNKEL. Including cysteine and phenylalanine, the CDR3 has 14 amino acids. Just CDR3 DNA is preserved here, 42 bases in frame from base 1. These data come from a study of blood T cell repertoires in COVID-19 (dated by TCRdb to the early 2020s). Regarding the study in general: Collaborator samples came from the United States, Italy and Spain and covered acute and convalescent phases of COVID-19. The prospective study material was composed of cDNA or gDNA derived from T cells, B-cell-depleted T cells, or PBMCs. Where available, HLA class I and class II types were taken from metadata supplied by the sample provider and were not determined by assay-based typing. The dataset comprised deeply sampled blood TCRbeta repertoires from subjects exposed to, actively infected with, or recovered from COVID-19. The samples were drawn from two sources: the first 160 participants of the ongoing ImmuneRACE study, and over 1,000 subjects contributed by 6 global collaborators. A de-identified subject ID, COVID-19 status, age in years and sex were almost always included in the sample metadata. The repertoires were released in a freely available public database meant as a resource for research on the immune response to SARS-CoV-2.

A second Seattle source provided samples from volunteer blood donors who had recovered from COVID-19. Whole blood was collected in K2EDTA tubes by collaborating institutions according to the institutions' own protocols. For TCRbeta analysis, collaborator samples were shipped as frozen whole blood, as isolated PBMCs, or as DNA extracted from either sample type. General findings and caveats noted by the study authors: The amount of clinical and demographic metadata varied by source and participant and was provided uncurated.

TCRbeta CDR3 regions were amplified from genomic DNA using the immunoSEQ Assay, a bias-controlled multiplex PCR. The study's own analysis went as follows. The number of nucleated cells in each sample was estimated by amplification of reference gene primers within the assay. Sequence reads were collapsed and filtered to measure the absolute abundance of every unique TCRbeta CDR3 rearrangement. Productive Simpson clonality was computed per sample as the square root of Simpson's diversity index over productive rearrangements. In its TCRdb copy, this immuneACCESS table keeps in-frame sequences only and misses some clones. Where compared with another copy, unresolved V genes explain less than half of these, and the others have no known cause. V and J calls and clone size follow that table, whereas D and trimming were derived from the DNA. In this sample the table shows some 150,000 clones, roughly 90% of which occur a single time. The biggest ten clones account for roughly 4% of the sample.

Source material: peripheral blood. This TCR was recovered from a woman aged 55-69 years who had recovered from COVID-19. This chain joins TRBV3-1 (or the pseudogene TRBV3-2) to TRBJ2-1; TRBD2 is a weak D gene call, 6 bases matching. The CDR3 protein is CASSELAPYNEQFF. The base sequence is TGTGCCAGCAGTGAACTAGCCCCGTACAATGAGCAGTTCTTC.